A single sample gave rise to the 5 T cell receptor beta chains below, sequenced in a study of beta chain features in type 1 diabetes. Investigators reverse transcribed all isolated RNA, so they sequenced expressed TCRB transcripts. Only in-frame clones appear in the TCRdb table, and some are missing; sequencing was by immunoSEQ multiplex PCR. The data hold fewer than 250,000 clones, with 7.5% to 10% observed a single time. Sequences were obtained from naive CD4+ T cells from blood. All receptors come from a woman between 18 and 30 years old in good health.

This clone has a count of ten or more. This chain uses TRBV29-1 with TRBJ1-2, with a tentative D call TRBD1 (6 bases). Trimming took 6 bases from V and 4 from J, leaving 9 bases between them. The CDR3 loop spans 11 amino acids. Germline CDR1 and CDR2: SQVTM and ANQGSEA. CDR3 in amino acids: CSVQDSYGYTF. The CDR3 nucleotides are TGCAGCGTCCAGGACAGCTATGGCTACACCTTC.

In its sample, this clone was seen a few times. The chain couples TRBV7-9 to TRBJ2-7; 9 bases align to TRBD1. Germline V gene data show CDR1 as SEHNR and CDR2 as FQNEAQ (reference sequence). The length of the CDR3 is 14 residues. Losses at the gene ends were 6 bases for V and 2 bases for J; bases not matched to a gene: 5. The DNA of the CDR3 is TGTGCCAGCAGTGACGGGACAGGGACCTACGAGCAGTACTTC. Translated: CASSDGTGTYEQYF.

This clone showed up just a few times. The chain employs TRBV5-1 and TRBJ1-1, with 10 bases matching TRBD1. Germline trimming cut 4 bases from V and 5 bases from J; bases unmatched to any gene: 8. Germline CDR1 SGHRS, CDR2 YFSETQ. The CDR3 spans 15 residues. For the CDR3, the DNA is TGCGCCAGCAGCCTGGGGGACAGGGGTTATACTGAAGCTTTCTTT. This sequence encodes CASSLGDRGYTEAFF.

V usage is TRBV7-3 and J usage is TRBJ2-1; D is perhaps TRBD2 (5 bases). Looked up from germline, CDR1 is SGHTA and CDR2 is FQGTGA. Between the trimmed V and J ends, which lost 6 bases and 0 bases, there was a span of 12 bases. The CDR3 runs to 15 residues. The CDR3 region is CASRTTRYSYNEQFF. DNA of the CDR3: TGTGCCAGCAGGACTACACGCTACTCCTACAATGAGCAGTTCTTC.

The chain has TRBV18 and TRBJ2-1; TRBD1 is a possible D gene (5 bases). In germline, CDR1 is KGHSH, CDR2 LQKENI. Between the trimmed V and J ends, which lost 2 bases and 3 bases, there was a span of 11 bases. This CDR3 comprises 15 residues. CDR3 nucleotide sequence: TGTGCCAGCTCACCATCCAGGGATAACTACAATGAGCAGTTCTTC. It encodes CASSPSRDNYNEQFF.